This is a list of T cell receptor beta chains from one sample in a study of PD-1 blockade in classical Hodgkin lymphoma. Using immunoSEQ multiplex PCR, the repertoire was profiled, and TCRdb retains in-frame clones only, with some absent. The sample lists approximately 12,000 clones; roughly 92% were seen once. Sequenced material: peripheral blood mononuclear cells (PBMCs), taken at baseline. The source of these receptors is a human donor with classical Hodgkin lymphoma. Both conserved end residues are part of each CDR3. A D gene is named only where the DNA matches it firmly. Clone sizes are given selectively: once, few, many, or a class where the clone is expanded.

CDR3nt,CDR3aa,v_gene,d_gene,abundance,j_gene
TGTGCCCTTACGCGCGGGGCTTTCTTT,CALTRGAFF,TRBV2,.,.,TRBJ1-1
TGCAGCGGCGACAGACTCCAAGAGACCCAGTACTTC,CSGDRLQETQYF,TRBV29-1,.,few,TRBJ2-5
TGTGCCAGCAGCTTTAGGCCCATTGGACAGGGGTTTTACGAGCAGTACTTC,CASSFRPIGQGFYEQYF,TRBV5-6,TRBD1,.,TRBJ2-7
TGTGCCAGCAGCTTAGACAGGGAGTGGGACGAGCAGTACTTC,CASSLDREWDEQYF,TRBV7-8,.,.,TRBJ2-7
TGTGCCAGCAGCTTAGACCGGGACGGGGGGACCCAGTACTTC,CASSLDRDGGTQYF,TRBV11-3,.,.,TRBJ2-5
TGTGCCATCAGTGAAAGACAGAACGGAGGGAACACTGAAGCTTTCTTT,CAISERQNGGNTEAFF,TRBV10-3,.,.,TRBJ1-1
TGTGCCAGCAGCCCAGGGGGCAATTCACCCCTCCACTTT,CASSPGGNSPLHF,TRBV14,TRBD1,.,TRBJ1-6
TGTGCTAGTGGTTTGGGGGAGGGGTGGGCCACTGAAGCTTTCTTT,CASGLGEGWATEAFF,TRBV12-5,.,.,TRBJ1-1
TGCGCCAGCAGCTCAGACGGGCGTCACGAGCAGTACTTC,CASSSDGRHEQYF,TRBV5-1,.,.,TRBJ2-7
TGTGCCAGCTCCCCTTCAGACAGGGGACTTGGCTTT,CASSPSDRGLGF,TRBV18,TRBD1,.,TRBJ2-3
TGTGCCAGTAGTATAGTTCCCCTCTCAAATACGCAGTATTTT,CASSIVPLSNTQYF,TRBV19,.,.,TRBJ2-3
TGTGCCAGCAGCTCGGGGTACACCGGGGAGCTGTTTTTT,CASSSGYTGELFF,TRBV5-4,.,.,TRBJ2-2
TGTGCCAGCAGCTCGGACTACTCCTCCGAGCAGTACTTC,CASSSDYSSEQYF,TRBV5-4,.,.,TRBJ2-7
TGTGCCAGTAGTACATTCTCTAGGGGCGCCTACGAGCAGTACTTC,CASSTFSRGAYEQYF,TRBV19,.,.,TRBJ2-7